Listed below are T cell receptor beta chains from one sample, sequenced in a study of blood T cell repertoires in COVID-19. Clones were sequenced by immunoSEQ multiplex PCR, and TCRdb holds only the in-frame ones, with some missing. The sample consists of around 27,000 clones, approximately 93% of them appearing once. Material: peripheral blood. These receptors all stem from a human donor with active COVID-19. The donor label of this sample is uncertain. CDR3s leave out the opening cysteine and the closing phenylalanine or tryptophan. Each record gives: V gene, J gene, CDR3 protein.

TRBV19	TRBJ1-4	ASKRRQTTNEKLF
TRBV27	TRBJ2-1	ASSTRGRLGYPSNNNEQF
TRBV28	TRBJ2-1	ASSLWSGRGSGNEQF
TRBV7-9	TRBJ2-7	ASSPGTGVRYEQY
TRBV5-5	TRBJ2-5	ASRLDLGSLLYQETQY
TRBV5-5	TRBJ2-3	ASSPGKGLAGGFLDTQY
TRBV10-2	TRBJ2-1	ASSRTSSSYNEQF
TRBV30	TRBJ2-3	AWNLQGAGDTQY
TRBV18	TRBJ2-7	ASSPSTGGIYEQY
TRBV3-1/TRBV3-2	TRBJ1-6	ASSQDPPNTFNSPLH
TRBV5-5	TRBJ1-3	ASSLAGPGNTIY
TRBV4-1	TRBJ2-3	ASSQEAGGPPDTQY
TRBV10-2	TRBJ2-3	ASGGQGKDTQY
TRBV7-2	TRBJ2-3	ASNMAGLLTDTQY
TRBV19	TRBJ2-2	ASTRLGNTGELF
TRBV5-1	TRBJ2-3	ASSPDWRGPTDTQY
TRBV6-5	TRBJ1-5	ASSYSDRGNQPQH
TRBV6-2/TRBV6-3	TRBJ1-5	ASSRVSGGAGNQPQH
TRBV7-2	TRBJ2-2	ASSLVGTGTGETGELF
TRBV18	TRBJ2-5	ASSPQASGVQETQY
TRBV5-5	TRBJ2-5	ASSLGQGGQETQY
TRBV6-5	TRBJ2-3	ASSYSATDTQY
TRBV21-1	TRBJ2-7	ASSTWTEEEQY
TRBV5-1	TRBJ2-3	ASSRDGTSGKISY
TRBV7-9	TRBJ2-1	ASSRDSFYNEQF
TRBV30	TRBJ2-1	AWRDGTGFFLVPYNEQF
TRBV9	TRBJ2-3	ASSNQLTDTQY
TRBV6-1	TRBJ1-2	ASSEALGVYGYT
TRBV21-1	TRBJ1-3	ASSKTVKGTAPGGENTIY
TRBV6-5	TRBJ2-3	ASKLRGTDTQY
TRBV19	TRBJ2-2	ASTLGGGTGELF
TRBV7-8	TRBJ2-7	ASSEDRASSYEQY
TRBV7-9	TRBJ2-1	ASSLARGGPQEQF
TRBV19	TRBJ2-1	ASSPLAGESEQF
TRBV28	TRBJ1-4	ASSGLGQNNEKLF
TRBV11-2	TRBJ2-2	ASSAQGFANTGELF
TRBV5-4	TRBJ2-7	ASSLGPRRDEVYEQY
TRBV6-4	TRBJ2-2	ASSDRYGQGTGELF
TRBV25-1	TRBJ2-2	ASSEYQAGELF
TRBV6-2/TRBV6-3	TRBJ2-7	ASSGLAGVSYEQY
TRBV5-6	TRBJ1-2	ASRPGRSGTAESLYGYT
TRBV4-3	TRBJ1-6	ASSQEARVGSPLH
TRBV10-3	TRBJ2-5	AIRDARGSQETQY
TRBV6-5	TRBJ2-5	ASSYRGWARETQY
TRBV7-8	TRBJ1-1	ASSLLNTEAF
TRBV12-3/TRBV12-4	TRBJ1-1	ASSSTLAAF
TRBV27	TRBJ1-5	ASSFRVDNQPQH
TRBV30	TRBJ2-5	AWKDRDPRVRQETQY
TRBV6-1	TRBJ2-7	ASSEVIAGVGEQY
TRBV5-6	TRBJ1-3	ASSLVWVGGGAGNTIY
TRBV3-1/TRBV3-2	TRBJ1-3	ASSQGRGQLSGNTIY
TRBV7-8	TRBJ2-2	ASSRGLAGNTGELF